This T cell receptor beta chain was recorded in a study of T cells after yellow fever vaccination. Conversion of TCR transcripts into cDNA relied on 5'RACE template switching, which added a universal primer site and UMIs. One entry per CDR3 protein results from TCRdb running MiXCR on the 5' RACE reads. Of approximately 550,000 distinct CDR3 sequences listed, over 15% were seen once; the top ten hold around 15%. This CDR3 is built from 18 residues. V lost 5 bases, J lost 1 base, and 9 bases stayed unmatched. Germline V CDR1 and CDR2: MDHEN, SYDVKM. In this sample, this clonotype turned up a few times. V and J are TRBV28 and TRBJ2-3, with 13 bases matching TRBD2. This TCR derives from a man in his thirties or forties who received the YFV17D yellow fever vaccine. The material was PBMCs, obtained 15 days after the yellow fever booster vaccination. CDR3 loop: CASSTTSGRMLGTDTQYF. The CDR3 nucleotides read TGTGCCAGCAGTACGACTAGCGGGAGGATGTTGGGCACAGATACGCAGTATTTT.